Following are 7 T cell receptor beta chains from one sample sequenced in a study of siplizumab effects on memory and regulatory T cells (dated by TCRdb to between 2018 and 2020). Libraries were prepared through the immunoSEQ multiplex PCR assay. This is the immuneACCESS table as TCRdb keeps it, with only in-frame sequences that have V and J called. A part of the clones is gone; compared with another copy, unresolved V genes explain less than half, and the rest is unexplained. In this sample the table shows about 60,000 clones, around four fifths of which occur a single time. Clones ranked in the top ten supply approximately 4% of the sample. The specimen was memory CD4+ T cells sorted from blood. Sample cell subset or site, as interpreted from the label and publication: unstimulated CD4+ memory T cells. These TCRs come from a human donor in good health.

This CDR3 is CASSKDWAGAYNEQFF. The DNA of the CDR3 is TGTGCCAGCAGCAAAGATTGGGCAGGGGCCTACAATGAGCAGTTCTTC. V gene TRBV21-1 combines with J gene TRBJ2-1; TRBD1 is the table's D call, not checked against the DNA. TRBV21-1 is a recognized pseudogene. CDR3 size: 16 residues.

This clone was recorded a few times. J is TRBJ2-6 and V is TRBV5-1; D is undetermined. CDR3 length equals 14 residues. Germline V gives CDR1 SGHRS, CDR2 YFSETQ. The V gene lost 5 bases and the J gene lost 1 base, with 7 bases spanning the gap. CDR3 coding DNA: TGCGCCAGCAGGATTGATTCTGGGGCCAACGTCCTGACTTTC. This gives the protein CASRIDSGANVLTF.

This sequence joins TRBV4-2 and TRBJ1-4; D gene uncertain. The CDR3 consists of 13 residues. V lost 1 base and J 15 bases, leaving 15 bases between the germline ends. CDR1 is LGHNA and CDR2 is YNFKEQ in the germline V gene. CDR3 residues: CASSQVSTGEVFF. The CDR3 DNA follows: TGTGCCAGCAGCCAAGTATCCACTGGTGAGGTGTTTTTT.

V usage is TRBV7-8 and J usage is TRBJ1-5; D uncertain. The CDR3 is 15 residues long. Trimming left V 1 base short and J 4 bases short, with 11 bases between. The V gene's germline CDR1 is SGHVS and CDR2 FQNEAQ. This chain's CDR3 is CASSLGSGSNQPQHF. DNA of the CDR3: TGTGCCAGCAGCTTAGGGTCCGGCAGTAATCAGCCCCAGCATTTT.

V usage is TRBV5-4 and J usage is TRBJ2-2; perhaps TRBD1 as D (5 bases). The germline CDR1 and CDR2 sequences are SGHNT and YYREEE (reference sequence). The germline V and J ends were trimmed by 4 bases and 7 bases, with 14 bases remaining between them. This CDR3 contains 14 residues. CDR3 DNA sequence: TGTGCCAGCAGCATTATGCAGGGTCACGGGGAGCTGTTTTTT. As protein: CASSIMQGHGELFF.

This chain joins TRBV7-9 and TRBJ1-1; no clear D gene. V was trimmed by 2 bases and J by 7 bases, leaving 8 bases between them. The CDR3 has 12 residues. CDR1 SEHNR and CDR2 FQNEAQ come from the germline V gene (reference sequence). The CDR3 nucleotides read TGTGCCAGCAGCTTAAGAGACCGTGAAGCTTTCTTT. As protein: CASSLRDREAFF.

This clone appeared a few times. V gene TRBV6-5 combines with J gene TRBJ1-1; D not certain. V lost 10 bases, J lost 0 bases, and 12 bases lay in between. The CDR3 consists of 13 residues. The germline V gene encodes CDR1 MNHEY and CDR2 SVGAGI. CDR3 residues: CATHGVVNTEAFF. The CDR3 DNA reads TGTGCCACCCACGGGGTGGTGAACACTGAAGCTTTCTTT.